A single sample is the source of the 25 T cell receptor beta chains below, sequenced in a study of PD-L1 blockade in urothelial cancer. Time point here: peripheral blood 6 weeks after treatment start. Libraries were prepared by immunoSEQ multiplex PCR; TCRdb keeps only in-frame clonotypes and omits some of them. Altogether about 30,000 clones are present, around 80% being singletons, with the ten largest covering approximately 3.3%. This material consisted of PBMCs, taken around atezolizumab (anti-PD-L1) treatment. The receptor set was obtained from a man aged 70 or older with urothelial cancer.

The gene calls are TRBV29-1 and TRBJ2-3; 7 bases line up with TRBD2. V lost 0 bases, J lost 4 bases, and 4 bases stayed unmatched. CDR1 and CDR2 from the germline V gene are SQVTM and ANQGSEA. This CDR3 spans 14 amino acids. Here the CDR3 DNA reads TGCAGCGTTGAAGAAGGCGGGAGACCAGATACGCAGTATTTT. Translated: CSVEEGGRPDTQYF.

CDR3 coding DNA: TGTGCCAGCAGCTTGGTTAGCGGGGATATAAAGACCCAGTACTTC. Translating gives CASSLVSGDIKTQYF. The V gene is TRBV5-6, the J gene TRBJ2-5; 8 positions match TRBD2. The CDR3 runs 15 residues. Germline values: CDR1 SGHDT, CDR2 YYEEEE. J gave up 6 bases and V 0 bases, and 7 bases lay outside the gene matches.

This sequence joins TRBV7-2 and TRBJ2-3; D gene unclear. The germline V gene has CDR1 SGHTA and CDR2 FQGNSA. The CDR3 loop spans 16 amino acids. With 3 bases removed from V and 2 bases from J, the gap between germline ends came to 15 bases. This chain's CDR3 is CASSFRLGPFTDTQYF. The CDR3 nucleotides read TGTGCCAGCAGCTTTCGTCTAGGCCCGTTCACAGATACGCAGTATTTT.

J is TRBJ2-3 and V is TRBV6-1; D perhaps matches TRBD2 (8 bases). Trimming took off 10 bases at V and 5 bases at J, with 22 bases between the two ends. Germline V CDR1 and CDR2: MNHNS, SASEGT. This CDR3 has 15 residues. The CDR3 coding sequence is TGTGCCACCTTACTTGACAGGGCGGGAGGAGATACGCAGTATTTT. It encodes CATLLDRAGGDTQYF.

The chain combines TRBV20-1 with TRBJ2-7; 10 bases agree with TRBD1. The germline V gene encodes CDR1 DFQATT and CDR2 SNEGSKA (reference sequence). The CDR3 length is 11 residues. The V and J ends lost 6 bases and 5 bases, in that order; junction bases with no gene match: 1. CDR3 amino acids: CSAGTGDEQYF. CDR3 coding DNA: TGCAGTGCCGGGACAGGGGACGAGCAGTACTTC.

The rearrangement joins TRBV4-1 to TRBJ2-7; D remains unclear. CDR3 size: 15 residues. Germline CDR1 MGHRA, CDR2 YSYEKL. Trimming stripped 0 bases from V and 2 bases from J, with 11 bases between. The CDR3, as DNA: TGCGCCAGCAGCCAAGAATGGCCGATCCCCTACGAGCAGTACTTC. Protein: CASSQEWPIPYEQYF.

The chain carries TRBV9 and TRBJ2-5, with TRBD1 matching over 8 bases. The CDR3 runs to 15 residues. Germline V lookup: CDR1 SGDLS, CDR2 YYNGEE. Trimming took 2 bases from V and 5 from J; bases not matched to a gene: 8. The CDR3 coding sequence is TGTGCCAGCAGCGTCCAGCAGGGGGCGGGTGAGACCCAGTACTTC. It codes for CASSVQQGAGETQYF.

This clone has more than one count but fewer than ten. The chain links TRBV6-5 to TRBJ2-7; 11 bases agree with TRBD2. The CDR3 has 15 amino acids. The J segment lost 2 bases and the V segment lost 5 bases, leaving 5 bases of the junction unmatched. CDR1 is MNHEY and CDR2 is SVGAGI in the germline V gene. CDR3 loop: CASSVGLAEAYEQYF. DNA for the CDR3: TGTGCCAGCAGTGTGGGACTAGCGGAAGCCTACGAGCAGTACTTC.

The V call is TRBV5-6, the J call TRBJ2-5; 8 nucleotides line up with TRBD1. Germline V gives CDR1 SGHDT, CDR2 YYEEEE. The CDR3 spans 12 residues. Trimming cost V 1 base and J 14 bases; bases outside gene matches: 7. As DNA, the CDR3 is TGTGCCAGCAGCTTGTTCAGGGGGCGAGGCTACTTC. This codes for CASSLFRGRGYF.

The chain is built from TRBV5-1 and TRBJ2-7; D is ambiguous. Between the trimmed V and J ends, which lost 4 bases and 7 bases, there was a span of 18 bases. This CDR3 region has 14 residues. In germline, CDR1 is SGHRS, CDR2 YFSETQ. The CDR3 here is CASSASTQSQEQYF. DNA of the CDR3: TGCGCCAGCAGCGCCTCGACTCAGTCCCAGGAGCAGTACTTC.

The chain combines TRBV7-9 with TRBJ2-2; D unclear. This CDR3 spans 14 amino acids. Trimming left V 1 base short and J 0 bases short, with 3 bases between. Germline loops: CDR1 SEHNR, CDR2 FQNEAQ (reference sequence). CDR3 in DNA: TGTGCCAGCAGCTTAGACACGAACACCGGGGAGCTGTTTTTT. Encoded protein: CASSLDTNTGELFF. Supplemented by reference TRBV7-9 and TRBJ2-2, the full variable domain reads DTGVSQNPRHKITKRGQNVTFRCDPISEHNRLYWYRQTLGQGPEFLTYFQNEAQLEKSRLLSDRFSAERPKGSFSTLEIQRTEQGDSAMYLCASSLDTNTGELFFGEGSRLTVL.

The chain carries TRBV5-4 and TRBJ1-2, with 8 bases that match TRBD1. The length of the CDR3 is 13 residues. V lost 0 bases, J lost 8 bases, and 3 bases stayed unmatched. The germline gives CDR1 SGHNT, CDR2 YYREEE (reference sequence). The CDR3 region is CASSLAGGRGYTF. CDR3 coding DNA: TGTGCCAGCAGCTTGGCAGGGGGCCGAGGCTACACCTTC.

V and J are TRBV5-4 and TRBJ2-7; maybe TRBD2 (6 bases). V dropped 5 bases and J dropped 0 bases, with 15 bases sitting between them. The CDR3 totals 15 residues. The germline V gene has CDR1 SGHNT and CDR2 YYREEE (reference sequence). This CDR3 is CASSHDGGVSYEQYF. CDR3 bases: TGTGCCAGCAGTCACGATGGCGGGGTCTCCTACGAGCAGTACTTC. Looking up the rest from reference TRBV5-4 and TRBJ2-7 gives the full variable domain: ETGVTQSPTHLIKTRGQQVTLRCSSQSGHNTVSWYQQALGQGPQFIFQYYREEENGRGNFPPRFSGLQFPNYSSELNVNALELDDSALYLCASSHDGGVSYEQYFGPGTRLTVT.

The V gene is TRBV7-2, the J gene TRBJ2-1, with 14 nucleotides matching TRBD2. Trimming removed 5 bases from V and 4 bases from J; junction bases left unmatched: 1. From germline, CDR1 is SGHTA and CDR2 FQGNSA. This CDR3 spans 15 amino acids. The CDR3 DNA reads as TGTGCCAGCAGCCGGACTAGCGGGGGGTACAATGAGCAGTTCTTC. Its protein product is CASSRTSGGYNEQFF.

This chain uses TRBV5-1 with TRBJ2-2; 9 nucleotides align to TRBD1. CDR1 is SGHRS, CDR2 YFSETQ, per germline. V lost 0 bases to trimming and J lost 5 bases; unmatched junction nucleotides: 2. The length of the CDR3 is 15 residues. CDR3 sequence: CASSLGQGDTGELFF. The CDR3 bases are TGCGCCAGCAGCTTGGGACAGGGGGATACCGGGGAGCTGTTTTTT.

The V call is TRBV7-9, the J call TRBJ1-2, with D perhaps matching TRBD1 (6 bases). This CDR3 comprises 14 residues. The germline V gene encodes CDR1 SEHNR and CDR2 FQNEAQ (reference sequence). The V end lost 6 bases, the J end lost 5 bases, and 16 bases lay between the germline ends. This CDR3 is CASSIGQSLYGYTF. CDR3 in DNA: TGTGCCAGCAGTATCGGACAGTCGCTATATGGCTACACCTTC.

The chain employs TRBV14 and TRBJ2-1; 13 bases align to TRBD2. The V segment lost 2 bases and the J segment 7 bases; nucleotides outside the gene matches: 5. CDR1 SGHDN and CDR2 FVKESK come from the germline V gene. CDR3 length equals 16 residues. For the CDR3, the DNA is TGTGCCAGCAGCCAACAAGGACTAGCGGGAGTTAATGAGCAGTTCTTC. Protein product: CASSQQGLAGVNEQFF.

This rearrangement joins TRBV7-6 to TRBJ2-3; 10 bases fit TRBD2. In germline, CDR1 is SGHVS, CDR2 FNYEAQ. Trimming cost V 1 base and J 5 bases; bases outside gene matches: 9. This CDR3 contains 17 residues. CDR3 in DNA: TGTGCCAGCAGCTTAGGAATCCGAGCGGGGGGGCAAGATACGCAGTATTTT. This sequence encodes CASSLGIRAGGQDTQYF.

The chain is built from TRBV5-5 and TRBJ1-4, with 12 bases identical to TRBD1. In germline, CDR1 is SGHKS, CDR2 YYEKEE (reference sequence). V was clipped by 5 bases and J by 8 bases; unmatched bases: 13. The CDR3 consists of 17 residues. The CDR3 coding sequence is TGTGCCAGCAGTCGCGGGACAGGGGGCCAAAGGAACGAAAAACTGTTTTTT. It translates to CASSRGTGGQRNEKLFF.

The chain carries TRBV28 and TRBJ1-2, with D maybe TRBD1 (5 bases). Germline V gene data show CDR1 as MDHEN and CDR2 as SYDVKM. The V gene lost 5 bases and the J gene lost 6 bases, with 10 bases spanning the gap. This CDR3 is 12 amino acids long. The CDR3, as DNA: TGTGCCAGCAGTGGGGGGTCTCATGGCTACACCTTC. Its translation: CASSGGSHGYTF.

This sequence joins TRBV11-3 and TRBJ1-4; D is unresolved. Per the germline V gene, CDR1 is SGHNT and CDR2 is YENEEA. CDR3 size: 14 residues. V lost 0 bases, J lost 11 bases, and 13 bases lay in between. The CDR3 DNA sequence: TGTGCCAGCAGCTTAGATGTCGAGGGTGAGAAACTGTTTTTT. The encoded protein is CASSLDVEGEKLFF.

This sequence joins TRBV18 and TRBJ2-1; 13 nucleotides match TRBD2. The CDR3 is 16 residues long. J was trimmed by 9 bases and V by 0 bases; bases with no gene match: 5. Germline V gives CDR1 KGHSH, CDR2 LQKENI. CDR3 DNA: TGTGCCAGCTCACCACCACTAGCGGGAGGGCCGGGTGAGCAGTTCTTC. It specifies CASSPPLAGGPGEQFF. The variable domain in full, with the rest retrieved from reference TRBV18 and TRBJ2-1, is NAGVMQNPRHLVRRRGQEARLRCSPMKGHSHVYWYRQLPEEGLKFMVYLQKENIIDESGMPKERFSAEFPKEGPSILRIQQVVRGDSAAYFCASSPPLAGGPGEQFFGPGTRLTVL.

The V and J genes are TRBV18 and TRBJ1-3; 8 bases fit TRBD1. The trim removed 1 base at V and 2 bases at J, leaving 1 base unmatched. The CDR3 totals 15 residues. CDR1 KGHSH and CDR2 LQKENI come from the germline V gene. Here the CDR3 reads CASSPQQGAGNTIYF. CDR3 DNA sequence: TGTGCCAGCTCACCACAACAGGGGGCTGGAAACACCATATATTTT.

This chain links TRBV19 with TRBJ1-1, with 9 bases identical to TRBD1. The CDR3 consists of 16 residues. Trimming took 5 bases from V and 5 from J; bases not matched to a gene: 12. CDR1 and CDR2 from the germline V gene are LNHDA and SQIVND (reference sequence). The CDR3 here is CASSPGQGGKWTEAFF. The CDR3 coding sequence is TGTGCCAGTAGTCCGGGACAGGGTGGAAAGTGGACTGAAGCTTTCTTT.

The chain links TRBV7-9 to TRBJ2-7; perhaps TRBD1 as D (6 bases). Germline V CDR1 and CDR2: SEHNR, FQNEAQ (reference sequence). This CDR3 comprises 13 residues. V dropped 8 bases and J dropped 0 bases, with 11 bases sitting between them. In DNA, the CDR3 is TGTGCCAGCCACCGGGACACCTCCTACGAGCAGTACTTC. It codes for CASHRDTSYEQYF.